A selection of T cell receptor beta chains follows, all from one sample in a study of T cell repertoires in cytomegalovirus infection. TCRdb analysed the reads with MiXCR anew, one entry per CDR3 protein. The sample shows approximately 630,000 distinct CDR3 sequences, 20% to 30% of them seen only once. The specimen was CD8+ T cells from PBMCs. Every receptor here comes from a human donor in good health (CMV status not recorded). Some clones in this sample may be carry-over from other donors' samples. Each CDR3 is given with its conserved first and last residue. Each record gives: J gene, D gene, V gene, clone size, CDR3 protein, CDR3 DNA. D genes are given only for firm matches. Size values are once, few and many counts, or a class for expanded clones, and some rows have none.

TRBJ2-5 | - | TRBV12-3/TRBV12-4 | - | CASSPISPRTTWLETQYF | TGTGCCAGCAGCCCTATTTCCCCGAGGACTACATGGTTGGAGACCCAGTACTTC
TRBJ2-7 | TRBD1 | TRBV10-3 | - | CAISDLDRGPQRSYEQYF | TGTGCCATCAGTGATCTGGACAGGGGGCCACAGAGGTCCTACGAGCAGTACTTC
TRBJ2-7 | TRBD2 | TRBV20-1 | few | CSAQTSGVGYEQYF | TGCAGTGCTCAGACTAGCGGGGTAGGCTACGAGCAGTACTTC
TRBJ1-5 | - | TRBV20-1 | - | CSARDMDPSNQPQHF | TGCAGTGCTAGAGATATGGACCCTAGCAATCAGCCCCAGCATTTT
TRBJ2-7 | TRBD1 | TRBV25-1 | - | CASGGQVNYEQYF | TGTGCCAGCGGGGGACAGGTCAACTACGAGCAGTACTTC
TRBJ2-1 | TRBD2 | TRBV7-6 | many | CASSSTPSGGNPYNEQFF | TGTGCCAGCAGCTCTACACCTAGCGGGGGCAACCCTTACAATGAGCAGTTCTTC
TRBJ2-2 | TRBD2 | TRBV4-1 | - | CASSQVGLAGGPFDTGELFF | TGCGCCAGCAGCCAAGTCGGACTAGCGGGGGGGCCATTTGACACCGGGGAGCTGTTTTTT
TRBJ2-1 | TRBD2 | TRBV2 | once | CASSRETVAGGTYNEQFF | TGTGCCAGCAGCCGAGAAACCGTAGCGGGGGGCACCTACAATGAGCAGTTCTTC
TRBJ1-1 | - | TRBV29-1 | - | CSAEGLYPEAFF | TGCAGCGCCGAGGGGTTGTACCCTGAAGCTTTCTTT
TRBJ2-3 | - | TRBV7-9 | few | CASSFGYGSTDTQYF | TGTGCCAGCAGCTTTGGGTACGGGAGCACAGATACGCAGTATTTT
TRBJ1-1 | - | TRBV11-2 | - | CVSSRIQGAEAFF | TGTGTCAGCAGCCGAATACAGGGCGCTGAAGCTTTCTTT
TRBJ2-1 | TRBD2 | TRBV29-1 | few | CSVEPSGGHHVGEQFF | TGCAGCGTTGAACCTAGCGGGGGGCATCACGTCGGGGAGCAGTTCTTC
TRBJ1-2 | - | TRBV7-9 | many | CASSLGPGLGYTF | TGTGCCAGCAGCTTAGGTCCGGGTTTAGGCTACACCTTC
TRBJ2-2 | - | TRBV6-6 | few | CASWDTNTPRGTGELFF | TGTGCCAGCTGGGACACAAACACCCCTCGGGGCACCGGGGAGCTGTTTTTT
TRBJ1-2 | TRBD1 | TRBV2 | - | CASIPYGGGSGYTF | TGTGCCAGCATCCCGTACGGAGGGGGCTCTGGCTACACCTTC
TRBJ1-6 | - | TRBV19 | many | CASSPGLSNSPLHF | TGTGCCAGTAGTCCGGGACTAAGTAATTCACCCCTCCACTTT
TRBJ1-1 | - | TRBV20-1 | few | CSARGGPEAFF | TGCAGTGCTAGGGGCGGACCTGAAGCTTTCTTT